This T cell receptor beta chain came from a study of blood T cell repertoires in COVID-19. Study in general: Samples taken during acute and convalescent COVID-19 were collected in the United States, Italy and Spain.

In the source study's methods: Amplified reference gene primers provided the basis for estimating nucleated cell counts. Profiled with immunoSEQ multiplex PCR; TCRdb holds only in-frame clones, not every one. V and J calls and clone size follow that table, whereas D and trimming were derived from the DNA. The table has about 270,000 clones, around 90% seen once. Germline V gene sequence: CDR1 SGDLS, CDR2 YYNGEE. The CDR3 contains 16 residues. Trimming cost V 3 bases and J 5 bases, with 20 bases left between them. Material: peripheral blood. The TCR comes from a man aged 50 to 60 with acute or convalescent COVID-19. The chain couples TRBV9 to TRBJ1-1; D uncertain. As DNA, the CDR3 is TGTGCCAGCAGCGAGTGGGGAGAGGGCGCCCGAACTGAAGCTTTCTTT. Translation gives CASSEWGEGARTEAFF.